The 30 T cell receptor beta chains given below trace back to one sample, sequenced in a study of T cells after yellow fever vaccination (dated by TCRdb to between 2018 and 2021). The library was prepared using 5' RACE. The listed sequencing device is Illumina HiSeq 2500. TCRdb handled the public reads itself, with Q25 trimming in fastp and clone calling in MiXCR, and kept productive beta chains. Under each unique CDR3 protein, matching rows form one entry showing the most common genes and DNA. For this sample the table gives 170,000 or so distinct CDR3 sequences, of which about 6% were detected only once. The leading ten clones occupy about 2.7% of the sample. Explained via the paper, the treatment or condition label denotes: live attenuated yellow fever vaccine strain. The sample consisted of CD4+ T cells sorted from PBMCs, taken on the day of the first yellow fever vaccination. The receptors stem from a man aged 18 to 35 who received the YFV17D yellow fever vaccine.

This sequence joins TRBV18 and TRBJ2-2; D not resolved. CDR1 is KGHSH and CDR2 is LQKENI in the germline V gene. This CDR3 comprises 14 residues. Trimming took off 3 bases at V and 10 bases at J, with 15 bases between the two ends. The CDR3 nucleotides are TGTGCCAGCTCACCTCCCGCTGCACCGGTGGAGCTGTTTTTT. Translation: CASSPPAAPVELFF.

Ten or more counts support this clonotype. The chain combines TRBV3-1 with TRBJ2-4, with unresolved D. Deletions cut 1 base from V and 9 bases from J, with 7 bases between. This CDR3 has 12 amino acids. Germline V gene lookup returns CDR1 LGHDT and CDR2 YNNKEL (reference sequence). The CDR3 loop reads CASSQVERIQYF. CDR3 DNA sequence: TGTGCCAGCAGCCAAGTTGAGCGCATTCAGTACTTC.

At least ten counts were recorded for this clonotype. The CDR3 sequence: CASSWGTSGDYEQYF. The CDR3 DNA reads as TGCGCCAGCAGCTGGGGGACTAGCGGCGACTACGAGCAGTACTTC. The chain employs TRBV5-1 and TRBJ2-7, with TRBD2 matching 11 bases. CDR3 length: 15 amino acids. Germline values: CDR1 SGHRS, CDR2 YFSETQ. J was trimmed by 3 bases and V by 3 bases; bases with no gene match: 5.

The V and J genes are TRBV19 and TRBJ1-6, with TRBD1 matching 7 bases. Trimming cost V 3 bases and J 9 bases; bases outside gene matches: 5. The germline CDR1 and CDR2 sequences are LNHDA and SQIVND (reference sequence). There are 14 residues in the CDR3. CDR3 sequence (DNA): TGTGCCAGTAGTATCGGACAGGCGTCTTCACCCCTCCACTTT. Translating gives CASSIGQASSPLHF.

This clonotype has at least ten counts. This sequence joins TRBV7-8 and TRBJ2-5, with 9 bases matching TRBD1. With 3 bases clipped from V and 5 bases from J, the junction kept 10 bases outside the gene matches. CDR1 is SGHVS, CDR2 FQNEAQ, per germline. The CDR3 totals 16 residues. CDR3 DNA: TGTGCCAGCAGCTTTCGGACAGGGGTGGTGAGGGAGACCCAGTACTTC. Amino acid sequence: CASSFRTGVVRETQYF. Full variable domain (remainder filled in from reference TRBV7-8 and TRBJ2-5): GAGVSQSPRYKVAKRGQDVALRCDPISGHVSLFWYQQALGQGPEFLTYFQNEAQLDKSGLPSDRFFAERPEGSVSTLKIQRTQQEDSAVYLCASSFRTGVVRETQYFGPGTRLLVL.

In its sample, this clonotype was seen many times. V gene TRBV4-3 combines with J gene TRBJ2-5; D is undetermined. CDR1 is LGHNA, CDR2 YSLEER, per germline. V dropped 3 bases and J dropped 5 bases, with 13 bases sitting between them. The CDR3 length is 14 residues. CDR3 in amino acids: CASSHVNNGETQYF. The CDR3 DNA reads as TGCGCCAGCAGCCATGTTAATAACGGTGAGACCCAGTACTTC.

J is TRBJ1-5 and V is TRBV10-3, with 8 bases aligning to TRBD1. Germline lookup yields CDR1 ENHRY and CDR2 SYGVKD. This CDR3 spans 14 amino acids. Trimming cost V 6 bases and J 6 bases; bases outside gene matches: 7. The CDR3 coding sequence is TGTGCCATCAGCAGGGGGCCGGGCAGTCAGCCCCAGCATTTT. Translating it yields CAISRGPGSQPQHF.

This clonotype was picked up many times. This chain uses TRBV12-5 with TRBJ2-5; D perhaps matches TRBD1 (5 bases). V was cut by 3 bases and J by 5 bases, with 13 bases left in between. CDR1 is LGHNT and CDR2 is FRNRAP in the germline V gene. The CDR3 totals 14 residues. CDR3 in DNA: TGTGCTAGTGGTTTCGATGCAGGGCTGGAGACCCAGTACTTC. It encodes CASGFDAGLETQYF.

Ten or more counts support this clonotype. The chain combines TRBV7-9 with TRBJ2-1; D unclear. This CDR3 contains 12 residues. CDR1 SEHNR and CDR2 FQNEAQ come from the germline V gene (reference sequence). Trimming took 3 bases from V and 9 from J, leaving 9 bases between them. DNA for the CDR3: TGTGCCAGCAGCTTTGTGACGAGTGAGCAGTTCTTC. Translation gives CASSFVTSEQFF.

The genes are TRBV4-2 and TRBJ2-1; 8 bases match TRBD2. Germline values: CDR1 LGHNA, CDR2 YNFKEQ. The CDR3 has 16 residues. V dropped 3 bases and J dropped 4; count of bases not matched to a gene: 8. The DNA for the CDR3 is TGTGCCAGCAGCCAGGAGGGACTAGGATATTACAATGAGCAGTTCTTC. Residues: CASSQEGLGYYNEQFF.

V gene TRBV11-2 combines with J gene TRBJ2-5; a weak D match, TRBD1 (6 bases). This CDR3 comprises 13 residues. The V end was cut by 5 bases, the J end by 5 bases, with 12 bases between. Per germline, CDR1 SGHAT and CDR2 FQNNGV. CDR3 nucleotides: TGTGCCAGCAGCCCCCCAGGGGTGGAGACCCAGTACTTC. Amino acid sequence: CASSPPGVETQYF.

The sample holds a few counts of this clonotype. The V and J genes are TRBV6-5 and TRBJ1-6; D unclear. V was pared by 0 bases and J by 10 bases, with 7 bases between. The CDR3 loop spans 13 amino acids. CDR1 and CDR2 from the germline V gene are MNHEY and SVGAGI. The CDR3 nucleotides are TGTGCCAGCAGTTACTCGACCCGGTCACCCCTCCACTTT. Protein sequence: CASSYSTRSPLHF.

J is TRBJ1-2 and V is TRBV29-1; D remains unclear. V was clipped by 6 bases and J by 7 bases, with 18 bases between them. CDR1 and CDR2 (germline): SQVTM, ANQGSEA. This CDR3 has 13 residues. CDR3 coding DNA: TGCAGCGTGGACCTCCTACCGAGCACTGGCTACACCTTC. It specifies CSVDLLPSTGYTF.

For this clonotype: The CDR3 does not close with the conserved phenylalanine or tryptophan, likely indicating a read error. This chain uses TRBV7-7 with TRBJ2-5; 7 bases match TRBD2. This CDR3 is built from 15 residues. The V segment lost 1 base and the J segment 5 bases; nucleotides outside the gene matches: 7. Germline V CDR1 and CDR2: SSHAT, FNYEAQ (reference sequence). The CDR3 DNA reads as TGTGCCAGCAGCTTAGGAGGAAGCGGGATGGAGACCCAGTACCTC. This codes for CASSLGGSGMETQYL.

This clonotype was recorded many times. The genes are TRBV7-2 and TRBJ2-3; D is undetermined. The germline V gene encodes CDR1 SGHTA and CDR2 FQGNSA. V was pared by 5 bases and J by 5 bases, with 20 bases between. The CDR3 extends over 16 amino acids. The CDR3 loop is CASSPRWEGTIDTQYF. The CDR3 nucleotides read TGTGCCAGCAGCCCCCGCTGGGAAGGAACGATAGATACGCAGTATTTT.

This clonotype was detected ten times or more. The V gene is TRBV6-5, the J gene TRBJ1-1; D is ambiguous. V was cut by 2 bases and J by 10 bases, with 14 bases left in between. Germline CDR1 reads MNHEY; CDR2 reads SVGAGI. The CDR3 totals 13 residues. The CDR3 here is CASSYLDRVGAFF. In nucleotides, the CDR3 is TGTGCCAGCAGTTACCTGGACCGGGTGGGAGCTTTCTTT.

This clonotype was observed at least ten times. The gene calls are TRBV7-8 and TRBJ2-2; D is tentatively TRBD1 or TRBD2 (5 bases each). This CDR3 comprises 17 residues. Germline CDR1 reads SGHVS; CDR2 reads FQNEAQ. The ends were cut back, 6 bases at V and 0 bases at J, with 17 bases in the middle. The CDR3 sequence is CASRSVIWGTNTGELFF. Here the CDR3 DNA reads TGTGCCAGCAGGTCCGTGATATGGGGGACGAACACCGGGGAGCTGTTTTTT.

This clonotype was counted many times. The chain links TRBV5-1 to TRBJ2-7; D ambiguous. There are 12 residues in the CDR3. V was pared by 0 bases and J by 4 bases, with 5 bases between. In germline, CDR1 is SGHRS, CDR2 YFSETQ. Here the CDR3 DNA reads TGCGCCAGCAGCTTGGACGGATACGAGCAGTACTTC. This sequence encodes CASSLDGYEQYF.

CDR3 region: CASSSHGTVNQPQHF. The CDR3 DNA follows: TGTGCCAGCAGCTCACATGGGACAGTCAATCAGCCCCAGCATTTT. The V call is TRBV6-2 or TRBV6-3, the J call TRBJ1-5; 7 nucleotides agree with TRBD1. The J segment lost 3 bases and the V segment lost 6 bases, leaving 8 bases of the junction unmatched. This CDR3 is 15 amino acids long. Germline loops: CDR1 MNHEY, CDR2 SVGEGT.

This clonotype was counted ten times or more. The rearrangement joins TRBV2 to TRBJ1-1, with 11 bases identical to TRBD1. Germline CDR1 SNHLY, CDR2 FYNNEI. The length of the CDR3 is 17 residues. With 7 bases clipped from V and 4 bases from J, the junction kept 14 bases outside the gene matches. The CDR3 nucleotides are TGTGCCAGCAACGGCGGCGCGGGACAGGGGGACGGCACTGAAGCTTTCTTT. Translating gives CASNGGAGQGDGTEAFF.

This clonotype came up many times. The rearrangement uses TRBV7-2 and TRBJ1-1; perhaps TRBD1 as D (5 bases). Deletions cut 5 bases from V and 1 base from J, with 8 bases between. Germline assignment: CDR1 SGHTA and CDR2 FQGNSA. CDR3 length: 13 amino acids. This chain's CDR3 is CASSRGQNTEAFF. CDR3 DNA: TGTGCCAGCAGCAGGGGTCAGAACACTGAAGCTTTCTTT.

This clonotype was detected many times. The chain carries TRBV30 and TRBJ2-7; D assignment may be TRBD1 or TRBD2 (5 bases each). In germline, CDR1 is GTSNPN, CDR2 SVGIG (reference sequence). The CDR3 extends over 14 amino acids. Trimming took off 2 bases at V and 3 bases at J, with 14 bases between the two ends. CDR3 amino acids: CAWSPGQGNYEQYF. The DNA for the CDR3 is TGTGCCTGGAGTCCGGGGCAGGGAAACTACGAGCAGTACTTC.

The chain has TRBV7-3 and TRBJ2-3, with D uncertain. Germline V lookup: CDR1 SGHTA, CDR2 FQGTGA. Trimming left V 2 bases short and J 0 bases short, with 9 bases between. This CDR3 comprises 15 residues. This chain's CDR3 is CASSLEPQSTDTQYF. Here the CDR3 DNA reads TGTGCCAGCAGCTTAGAGCCCCAGAGCACAGATACGCAGTATTTT.

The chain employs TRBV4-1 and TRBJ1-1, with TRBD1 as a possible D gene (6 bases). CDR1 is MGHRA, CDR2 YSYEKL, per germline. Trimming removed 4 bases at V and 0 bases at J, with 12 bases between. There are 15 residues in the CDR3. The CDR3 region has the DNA TGCGCCAGCAGCCCGGGGGCAGGGCTGAACACTGAAGCTTTCTTT. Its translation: CASSPGAGLNTEAFF.

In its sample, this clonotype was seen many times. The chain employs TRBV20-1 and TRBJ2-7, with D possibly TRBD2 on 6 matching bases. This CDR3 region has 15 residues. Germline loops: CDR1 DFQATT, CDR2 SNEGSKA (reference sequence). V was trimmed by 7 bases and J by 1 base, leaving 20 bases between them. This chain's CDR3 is CSEGSGETPSYEQYV. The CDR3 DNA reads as TGCAGTGAGGGTAGCGGCGAGACTCCTTCCTACGAGCAGTACGTC.

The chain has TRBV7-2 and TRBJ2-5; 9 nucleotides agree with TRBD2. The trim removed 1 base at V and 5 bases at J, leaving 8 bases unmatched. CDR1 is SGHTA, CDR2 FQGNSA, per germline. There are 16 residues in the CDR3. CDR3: CASSLVSGGYQETQYF. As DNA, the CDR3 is TGTGCCAGCAGCTTAGTTAGCGGGGGATATCAGGAGACCCAGTACTTC.

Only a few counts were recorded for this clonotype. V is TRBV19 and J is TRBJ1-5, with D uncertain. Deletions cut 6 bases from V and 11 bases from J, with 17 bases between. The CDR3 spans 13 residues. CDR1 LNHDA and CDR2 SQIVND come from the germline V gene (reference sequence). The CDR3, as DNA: TGTGCCAGTAGCCCAGACCCCATCTTGTCCCAGCATTTT. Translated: CASSPDPILSQHF. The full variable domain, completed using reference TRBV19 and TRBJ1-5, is DGGITQSPKYLFRKEGQNVTLSCEQNLNHDAMYWYRQDPGQGLRLIYYSQIVNDFQKGDIAEGYSVSREKKESFPLTVTSAQKNPTAFYLCASSPDPILSQHFGDGTRLSIL.

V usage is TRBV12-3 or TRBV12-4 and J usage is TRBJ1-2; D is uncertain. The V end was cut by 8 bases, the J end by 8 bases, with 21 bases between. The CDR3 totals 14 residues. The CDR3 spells CASLKTVSVEGYTF. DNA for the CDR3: TGTGCCAGCCTCAAGACCGTATCCGTCGAAGGCTACACCTTC.

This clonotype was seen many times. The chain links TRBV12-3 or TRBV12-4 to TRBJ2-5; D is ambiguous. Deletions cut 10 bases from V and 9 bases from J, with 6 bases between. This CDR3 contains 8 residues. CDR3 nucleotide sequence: TGTGCCAACTCCCCCCAGTACTTC. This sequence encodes CANSPQYF.

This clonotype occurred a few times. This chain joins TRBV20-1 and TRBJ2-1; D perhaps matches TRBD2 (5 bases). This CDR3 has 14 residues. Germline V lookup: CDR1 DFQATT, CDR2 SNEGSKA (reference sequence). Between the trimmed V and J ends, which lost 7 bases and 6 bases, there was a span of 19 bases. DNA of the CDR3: TGCAGTGGACCCAAACCGGGTGAGGGCAATGAGCAGTTCTTC. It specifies CSGPKPGEGNEQFF.